A single sample gave rise to the 26 T cell receptor beta chains below, sequenced in a study of CD8 T cells in Susac syndrome. RNA in amounts of 0.5 to 1 ug was reverse transcribed with random hexamers. Using its own MiXCR run on the immunoSEQ multiplex PCR reads, TCRdb lists one record per CDR3 protein. The top ten hold approximately 0.49% of the sample, which has 84,000 or so distinct CDR3 sequences, about 95% seen once. Sequencing used CD8+ T cells from PBMCs. The receptors were sampled from a human donor with Susac syndrome.

The genes are TRBV20-1 and TRBJ1-1; 7 nucleotides agree with TRBD1. Germline CDR1 reads DFQATT; CDR2 reads SNEGSKA (reference sequence). With V trimmed by 2 bases and J by 1 base, 7 bases remained unmatched. The CDR3 is 15 amino acids. The DNA for the CDR3 is TGCAGTGCTAGACCCTGGACAGGACCGAACACTGAAGCTTTCTTT. It encodes CSARPWTGPNTEAFF.

The gene calls are TRBV5-6 and TRBJ1-5; D remains unclear. Trimming removed 3 bases at V and 6 bases at J, with 10 bases between. The CDR3 runs to 13 residues. CDR1 SGHDT and CDR2 YYEEEE come from the germline V gene. CDR3 loop: CASSYGSSQPQHF. CDR3 nucleotide sequence: TGTGCCAGCAGCTACGGGAGTTCTCAGCCCCAGCATTTT.

The rearrangement uses TRBV15 and TRBJ2-7; 8 nucleotides match TRBD1. The J segment lost 2 bases and the V segment lost 5 bases, leaving 5 bases of the junction unmatched. Germline V gene data show CDR1 as LNHNV and CDR2 as YYDKDF (reference sequence). The CDR3 has 14 residues. CDR3 protein: CATSPPGQAYEQYF. For the CDR3, the DNA is TGTGCCACCAGCCCCCCGGGACAGGCCTACGAGCAGTACTTC.

In this sample, this clonotype turned up a few times. The chain carries TRBV5-1 and TRBJ2-3; 7 bases map to TRBD2. CDR1 is SGHRS, CDR2 YFSETQ, per germline. The J segment lost 0 bases and the V segment lost 0 bases, leaving 1 base of the junction unmatched. This CDR3 spans 15 amino acids. The CDR3 loop is CASSLGLASTDTQYF. CDR3 bases: TGCGCCAGCAGCTTGGGACTAGCTAGCACAGATACGCAGTATTTT.

V is TRBV7-8 and J is TRBJ2-5; 11 bases match TRBD2. Per germline, CDR1 SGHVS and CDR2 FQNEAQ. J gave up 5 bases and V 1 base, and 9 bases lay outside the gene matches. The CDR3 contains 17 residues. The CDR3 is CASSLVASGRIGETQYF. CDR3 nucleotides: TGTGCCAGCAGCTTAGTAGCTAGCGGGAGGATAGGGGAGACCCAGTACTTC. Drawing the rest from reference TRBV7-8 and TRBJ2-5, the complete variable domain is GAGVSQSPRYKVAKRGQDVALRCDPISGHVSLFWYQQALGQGPEFLTYFQNEAQLDKSGLPSDRFFAERPEGSVSTLKIQRTQQEDSAVYLCASSLVASGRIGETQYFGPGTRLLVL.

The chain links TRBV5-1 to TRBJ1-4; unclear D gene. V dropped 0 bases and J dropped 12 bases, with 6 bases sitting between them. The CDR3 totals 11 residues. Looked up from germline, CDR1 is SGHRS and CDR2 is YFSETQ. Written as DNA, the CDR3 is TGCGCCAGCAGCTTGGGTCGGGAACTGTTTTTT. Its translation: CASSLGRELFF.

The chain links TRBV29-1 to TRBJ2-2; D is unresolved. Germline CDR1 reads SQVTM; CDR2 reads ANQGSEA. Between the trimmed V and J ends, which lost 6 bases and 0 bases, there was a span of 8 bases. There are 13 residues in the CDR3. DNA for the CDR3: TGCAGCGTCTCTTTGCCGAACACCGGGGAGCTGTTTTTT. It translates to CSVSLPNTGELFF.

The rearrangement uses TRBV12-3 or TRBV12-4 and TRBJ2-5, with 11 bases lining up with TRBD2. J gave up 4 bases and V 8 bases, and 12 bases lay outside the gene matches. CDR3 length equals 16 residues. CDR3 in DNA: TGTGCCAGCGGATTAGCGGGAGGGCCAGAGGCAGAGACCCAGTACTTC. This translates into CASGLAGGPEAETQYF.

The gene calls are TRBV30 and TRBJ1-5; the D gene is possibly TRBD1 (5 bases). Deletions cut 0 bases from V and 7 bases from J, with 16 bases between. Germline V lookup: CDR1 GTSNPN, CDR2 SVGIG (reference sequence). CDR3 length: 15 residues. This chain's CDR3 is CAWSVRGGAGQPQHF. CDR3 DNA: TGTGCCTGGAGTGTACGTGGAGGGGCTGGGCAGCCCCAGCATTTT.

The table lists this clonotype with a count of one. The V gene is TRBV7-9, the J gene TRBJ2-7; 8 nucleotides align to TRBD1. CDR1 SEHNR and CDR2 FQNEAQ come from the germline V gene (reference sequence). With 5 bases clipped from V and 6 bases from J, the junction kept 6 bases outside the gene matches. This CDR3 region has 13 residues. The DNA for the CDR3 is TGTGCCAGCAGCCTGACAGGGGTTGGCGAGCAGTACTTC. Amino acids: CASSLTGVGEQYF.

The chain joins TRBV20-1 to TRBJ2-7; D remains ambiguous. CDR3 length: 10 residues. With 3 bases removed from V and 5 bases from J, the gap between germline ends came to 5 bases. Germline-derived CDR1 and CDR2 are DFQATT and SNEGSKA (reference sequence). The CDR3 nucleotides read TGCAGTGCTAGCCCTAACGAGCAGTACTTC. It specifies CSASPNEQYF.

This chain joins TRBV18 and TRBJ2-1; a weak D match, TRBD2 (5 bases). The CDR3 spans 17 residues. Germline assignment: CDR1 KGHSH and CDR2 LQKENI. V was shortened by 2 bases and J by 0 bases, with 14 bases between the two germline ends. In DNA form, the CDR3 reads TGTGCCAGCTCACCAAGGGCGGGCCGGAGCTCCTACAATGAGCAGTTCTTC. Translating gives CASSPRAGRSSYNEQFF.

The V call is TRBV30, the J call TRBJ2-1, with D tentatively TRBD1 or TRBD2 (5 bases each). V lost 5 bases, J lost 6 bases, and 14 bases lay in between. The germline V gene encodes CDR1 GTSNPN and CDR2 SVGIG (reference sequence). The CDR3 contains 13 residues. The CDR3 nucleotides are TGTGCCTGGTCCCTGGGGGACGGCAATGAGCAGTTCTTC. This translates into CAWSLGDGNEQFF.

The V and J genes are TRBV29-1 and TRBJ2-1; the match to TRBD2 covers 7 bases. V dropped 3 bases and J dropped 5; count of bases not matched to a gene: 7. The CDR3 is made up of 14 amino acids. The germline CDR1 and CDR2 sequences are SQVTM and ANQGSEA. CDR3 sequence reads: CSVDGLEADNEQFF. The CDR3 nucleotides read TGCAGCGTTGATGGACTAGAGGCCGACAATGAGCAGTTCTTC.

This clonotype was seen just once. This sequence joins TRBV4-3 and TRBJ2-1; the match to TRBD2 covers 9 bases. Germline CDR1 reads LGHNA; CDR2 reads YSLEER. The ends lost 8 bases at V and 1 base at J; junction bases unmatched: 3. This CDR3 is 14 amino acids long. The CDR3 protein is CASSTSGSYNEQFF. The DNA of the CDR3 is TGCGCCAGCTCGACTAGCGGTTCCTACAATGAGCAGTTCTTC.

The chain is built from TRBV27 and TRBJ1-2; 9 bases line up with TRBD1. The CDR3 extends over 13 amino acids. The V segment lost 8 bases and the J segment 4 bases; nucleotides outside the gene matches: 5. The germline V gene encodes CDR1 MNHEY and CDR2 SMNVEV (reference sequence). CDR3 sequence (DNA): TGTGCCAGCGGGACAGGGAGATTCTATGGCTACACCTTC. It encodes CASGTGRFYGYTF.

V gene TRBV5-6 combines with J gene TRBJ2-1; 9 bases map to TRBD1. CDR1 and CDR2 from the germline V gene are SGHDT and YYEEEE. This CDR3 has 15 amino acids. Trimming took 0 bases from V and 6 from J; bases not matched to a gene: 4. DNA of the CDR3: TGTGCCAGCAGCTTGGTGGGGGGACAGGGCAATGAGCAGTTCTTC. Translation: CASSLVGGQGNEQFF.

The chain recombines TRBV28 with TRBJ2-7; 10 bases match TRBD2. This CDR3 is 16 amino acids long. The trim removed 3 bases at V and 4 bases at J, leaving 9 bases unmatched. Germline V lookup: CDR1 MDHEN, CDR2 SYDVKM. The chain's CDR3 is CASSFVAGGSKYEQYF. DNA of the CDR3: TGTGCCAGCAGTTTTGTAGCGGGAGGCTCTAAATACGAGCAGTACTTC.

The chain joins TRBV20-1 to TRBJ1-2, with D perhaps TRBD1 (6 bases). This CDR3 is 13 amino acids long. Trimming removed 5 bases at V and 8 bases at J, with 18 bases between. CDR1 is DFQATT and CDR2 is SNEGSKA in the germline V gene (reference sequence). The CDR3 is CSAAEQGEVGYTF. CDR3 coding DNA: TGCAGTGCTGCGGAACAGGGAGAGGTCGGCTACACCTTC.

This clonotype has only one observation. The chain is built from TRBV27 and TRBJ2-3, with 13 bases aligning to TRBD2. J was trimmed by 4 bases and V by 10 bases; bases with no gene match: 2. CDR1 is MNHEY, CDR2 SMNVEV, per germline (reference sequence). This CDR3 has 13 residues. The CDR3 loop reads CATGLAGADTQYF. The CDR3 region has the DNA TGTGCCACCGGACTAGCGGGAGCAGATACGCAGTATTTT.

This clonotype occurred once. This chain joins TRBV4-3 and TRBJ1-1, with D possibly TRBD1 on 6 matching bases. The germline V gene has CDR1 LGHNA and CDR2 YSLEER. The CDR3 covers 14 residues. V was pared by 0 bases and J by 4 bases, with 9 bases between. Here the CDR3 DNA reads TGCGCCAGCAGCCAAGATGGGACAACCACTGAAGCTTTCTTT. It codes for CASSQDGTTTEAFF.

V is TRBV18 and J is TRBJ2-7; D is perhaps TRBD2 (6 bases). CDR3 length: 15 amino acids. Germline-derived CDR1 and CDR2 are KGHSH and LQKENI. V was pared by 3 bases and J by 3 bases, with 15 bases between. CDR3 region: CASSPEGLPFYEQYF. The DNA for the CDR3 is TGTGCCAGCTCACCGGAGGGGTTACCATTCTACGAGCAGTACTTC.

The rearrangement links TRBV4-1 to TRBJ2-6; 7 nucleotides align to TRBD1. Per germline, CDR1 MGHRA and CDR2 YSYEKL. This CDR3 has 16 residues. The J segment lost 2 bases and the V segment lost 4 bases, leaving 5 bases of the junction unmatched. Here the CDR3 reads CASSPAGGTGANVLTF. The CDR3 bases are TGCGCCAGCAGCCCGGCAGGGGGAACTGGGGCCAACGTCCTGACTTTC.

This clonotype has a single count. The chain carries TRBV12-3 or TRBV12-4 and TRBJ2-3, with unresolved D. Trimming stripped 0 bases from V and 4 bases from J, with 8 bases between. There are 14 residues in the CDR3. The CDR3 spells CASSLAGWADTQYF. In DNA form, the CDR3 reads TGTGCCAGCAGTTTAGCAGGGTGGGCAGATACGCAGTATTTT.

This clonotype is a singleton in its sample. The chain links TRBV20-1 to TRBJ2-2; a weak D match, TRBD2 (5 bases). CDR3 length: 14 residues. V lost 0 bases to trimming and J lost 4 bases, with 9 bases between them. Germline V gene lookup returns CDR1 DFQATT and CDR2 SNEGSKA (reference sequence). The CDR3 reads CSARDRGITGELFF. CDR3 coding DNA: TGCAGTGCTAGAGATCGGGGTATCACCGGGGAGCTGTTTTTT.

CDR3 residues: CASTPEEGAPGSEKLFF. Here the CDR3 DNA reads TGTGCCAGCACTCCCGAGGAGGGGGCCCCCGGTAGCGAAAAACTGTTTTTT. V usage is TRBV7-9 and J usage is TRBJ1-4, with 7 bases matching TRBD1. This CDR3 is built from 17 residues. V was clipped by 7 bases and J by 8 bases; unmatched bases: 19. The V gene's germline CDR1 is SEHNR and CDR2 FQNEAQ (reference sequence).